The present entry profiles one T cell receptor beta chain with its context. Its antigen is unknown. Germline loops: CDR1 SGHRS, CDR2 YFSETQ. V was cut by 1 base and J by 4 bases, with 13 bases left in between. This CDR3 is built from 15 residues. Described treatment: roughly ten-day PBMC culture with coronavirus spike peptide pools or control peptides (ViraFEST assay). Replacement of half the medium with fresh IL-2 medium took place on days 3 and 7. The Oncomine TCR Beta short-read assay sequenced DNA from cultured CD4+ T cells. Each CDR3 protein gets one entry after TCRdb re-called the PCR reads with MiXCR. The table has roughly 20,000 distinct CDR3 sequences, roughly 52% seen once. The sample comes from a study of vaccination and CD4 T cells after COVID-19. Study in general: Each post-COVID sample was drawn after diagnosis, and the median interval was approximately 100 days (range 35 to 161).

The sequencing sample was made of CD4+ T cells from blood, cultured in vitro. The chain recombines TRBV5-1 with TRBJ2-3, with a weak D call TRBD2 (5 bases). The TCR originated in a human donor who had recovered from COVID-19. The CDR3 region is CASSLLGLSPDTQYF. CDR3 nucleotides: TGCGCCAGCAGCTTGCTTGGACTGTCCCCAGATACGCAGTATTTT.